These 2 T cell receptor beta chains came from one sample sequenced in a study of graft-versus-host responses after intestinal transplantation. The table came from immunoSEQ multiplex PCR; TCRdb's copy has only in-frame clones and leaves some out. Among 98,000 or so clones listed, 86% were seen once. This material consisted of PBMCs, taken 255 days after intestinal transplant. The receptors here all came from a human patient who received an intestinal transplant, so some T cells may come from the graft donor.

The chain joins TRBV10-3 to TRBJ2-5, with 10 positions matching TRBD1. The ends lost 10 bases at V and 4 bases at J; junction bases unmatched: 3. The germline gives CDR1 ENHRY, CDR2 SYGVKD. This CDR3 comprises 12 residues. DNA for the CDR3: TGTGCCACCAGGACAGGGGGAGAGACCCAGTACTTC. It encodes CATRTGGETQYF.

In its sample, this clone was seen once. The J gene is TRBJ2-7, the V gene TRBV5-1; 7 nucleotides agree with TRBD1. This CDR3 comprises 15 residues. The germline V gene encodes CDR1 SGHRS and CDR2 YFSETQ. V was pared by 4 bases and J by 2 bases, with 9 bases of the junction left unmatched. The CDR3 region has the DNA TGCGCCAGCAGCCCGACCCGGACAGGTACCTACGAGCAGTACTTC. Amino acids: CASSPTRTGTYEQYF.